Described below is a single TCR beta chain sequence and its context. The CDR3 sequence is 15 residues long. The V gene end was trimmed by 7 bases and the J gene end by 5 bases; junction bases not matched to a gene: 13. CDR1 SGHNT and CDR2 YENEEA come from the germline V gene. In the source study's methods: Researchers report that nucleated cell counts were estimated from reference gene primer amplification. Data came from immunoSEQ multiplex PCR; TCRdb stores just in-frame clones and leaves some out. The V and J calls and clone size are taken from that table; D and trimming were inferred from the DNA. The table lists about 35,000 clones, around 87% of them singletons, with about a tenth in the top ten. These data originate in a study of blood T cell repertoires in COVID-19. On the study more broadly: From T cells, B-cell-depleted T cells, or PBMCs came the material, which was cDNA or gDNA.

Specimen: peripheral blood. This receptor was obtained from a man older than 75 with active COVID-19. V is TRBV11-3 and J is TRBJ1-2; TRBD1 agrees at 7 bases. The CDR3 region has the DNA TGTGCCAGCACCCCCTTGGGACAGCGATTTTATGGCTACACCTTC. It encodes CASTPLGQRFYGYTF.